A selection of T cell receptor beta chains follows, all from one sample in a study of neurological immune-mediated disorders. MiXCR was run by TCRdb on the 5' RACE reads, yielding one entry per CDR3 protein. This sample has 75,000 to 95,000 distinct CDR3 sequences; 15% to 20% occur once, and the top ten carry roughly 15%. The sequencing sample was made of PBMCs. These receptors originate from a woman aged 40-49 years in good health. The CDR3 runs from the conserved cysteine through the conserved F or W. Each record gives: V gene, clone size, D gene, J gene, CDR3 DNA, CDR3 protein. A D gene is named only where the DNA matches it firmly. A row's size may be missing; if present it is once, few, many or a size class.

>TRBV7-2|many|-|TRBJ1-2
TGTGCCAGCAGCTTAGTACCCCCAGGCTACTATGGCTACACCTTC
CASSLVPPGYYGYTF
>TRBV5-5|few|TRBD2|TRBJ2-4
TGTGCCAGCAGCCCGGGACTAGCGGGAAGCGTAGCCAAAAACATTCAGTACTTC
CASSPGLAGSVAKNIQYF
>TRBV29-1|-|-|TRBJ2-1
TGCAGCGCACAACATGGTGAGCAGTTCTTC
CSAQHGEQFF
>TRBV20-1|many|TRBD1|TRBJ2-7
TGCAGTGCCCCGGCGGGACAGGGAGGCGACGAGCAGTACTTC
CSAPAGQGGDEQYF
>TRBV10-3|many|-|TRBJ2-5
TGTGCCATCGGTACACCCGCGGGGCAAGAGACCCAGTACTTC
CAIGTPAGQETQYF
>TRBV24-1|-|TRBD1|TRBJ2-2
TGTGCCACCATGGCGGGGACAGGGGCCGGGGAGCTGTTTTTT
CATMAGTGAGELFF
>TRBV4-2|many|-|TRBJ1-3
TGTGCCAGCAGCCAAGGTACGGGAGTCGGTGGAAACACCATATATTTT
CASSQGTGVGGNTIYF
>TRBV2|many|-|TRBJ2-3
TGTGCCAGCAGTGGACGGCGGGGCGGCACAGATACGCAGTATTTT
CASSGRRGGTDTQYF
>TRBV7-2|many|TRBD2|TRBJ2-5
TGTGCCAGCAGCTCCCCGGGGGGGCAATACCAAGAGACCCAGTACTTC
CASSSPGGQYQETQYF
>TRBV7-9|many|-|TRBJ1-4
TGTGCCAGCAGCTTACAGGATAATGAAAAACTGTTTTTT
CASSLQDNEKLFF
>TRBV4-3|-|-|TRBJ1-5
TGCGCCAGCAGCCAATATAGCAATCAGCCCCAGCATTTT
CASSQYSNQPQHF
>TRBV7-9|many|-|TRBJ2-5
TGTGCCAGCAGCCCGTTAGTTTTCCCTTTGAGGGCCCAAGAGACCCAGTACTTC
CASSPLVFPLRAQETQYF
>TRBV15|-|TRBD1|TRBJ1-2
TGTGCCACCAGCAGGATCCGGGACAGGGGGCTGGGTGGCTACACCTTC
CATSRIRDRGLGGYTF
>TRBV7-2|many|-|TRBJ1-6
TGTGCCAGCAGCTTCGTAGGTACACCCCTCCACTTT
CASSFVGTPLHF
>TRBV2|-|TRBD2|TRBJ2-2
TGTGCCAGCGGGACTAGCGGGGGGGGGAACACCGGGGAGCTGTTTTTT
CASGTSGGGNTGELFF
>TRBV7-8|many|TRBD1|TRBJ1-2
TGTGCCAGCAGCTGGAAAACAGGGGGCCTTTCGATTGGCTACACCTTC
CASSWKTGGLSIGYTF
>TRBV6-5|many|-|TRBJ2-4
TGTGCCAGCAGCCAAAGTGGAGGGTTGGACATTCAGTACTTC
CASSQSGGLDIQYF
>TRBV12-3/TRBV12-4|-|-|TRBJ2-1
TGTGCCAGCAGTTTGAACAAGAGGTATGAGCAGTTCTTC
CASSLNKRYEQFF
>TRBV5-1|-|-|TRBJ2-3
TGCGCCAGCAGCACTGACTGGCGGACAGATACGCAGTATTTT
CASSTDWRTDTQYF
>TRBV3-1|many|-|TRBJ1-2
TGTGCCAGCAGCCAAGATGTCGGGAGTGGAGGCTACACCTTC
CASSQDVGSGGYTF
>TRBV20-1|many|-|TRBJ1-4
TGCAGTGCTAGAGGAGGTTACGGGAAACTGTTTTTT
CSARGGYGKLFF
>TRBV2|-|-|TRBJ2-5
TGTGCCAGCAGGAAGCCGGGACCCGGGCAAGAGACCCAGTACTTC
CASRKPGPGQETQYF
>TRBV20-1|few|-|TRBJ1-1
TGCAGTGCTCATCAAAAGGACACGTACACTGAAGCTTTCTTT
CSAHQKDTYTEAFF
>TRBV5-6|few|-|TRBJ2-1
TGTGCCAGCAGCTGGACTCCACAGGACCGGGAGCAGTTCTTC
CASSWTPQDREQFF
>TRBV12-3/TRBV12-4|many|-|TRBJ1-1
TGTGCCAGCAGTCCCCCGAAAGAAAGGGGCACTGAAGCTTTCTTT
CASSPPKERGTEAFF
>TRBV5-1|-|TRBD2|TRBJ2-5
TGCGCCAGCAGCTTGGCCCTTGCGGGAGTAACGCAAGAGACCCAGTACTTC
CASSLALAGVTQETQYF
>TRBV5-1|many|TRBD1|TRBJ1-2
TGCGCCAGCAGCTTGGGACAGGGTGGTGGTGGCTACACCTTC
CASSLGQGGGGYTF
>TRBV5-1|many|-|TRBJ1-2
TGCGCCAGCAGCATGGACGGGAGTCGAGGCTACACCTTC
CASSMDGSRGYTF
>TRBV28|few|-|TRBJ1-1
TGTGCCAGCAGTTTCCGGGACTATGAAACTTTCTTT
CASSFRDYETFF
>TRBV5-1|many|-|TRBJ2-3
TGCGCCAGCAGCTTGTATCACATTCGCACAGATACGCAGTATTTT
CASSLYHIRTDTQYF
>TRBV29-1|few|TRBD2|TRBJ2-5
TGCAGCGTCACTAGCGGGGGGGGACAAGAGACCCAGTACTTC
CSVTSGGGQETQYF
>TRBV20-1|-|-|TRBJ2-2
TGCAGTGCTAGATCCTGTCCGAACACCGGGGAGCTGTTTTTT
CSARSCPNTGELFF
>TRBV28|many|-|TRBJ1-4
TGTGCCAGCAGTTTATGGGGCAGGGACAATGAAAAACTGTTTTTT
CASSLWGRDNEKLFF
>TRBV29-1|many|TRBD2|TRBJ2-7
TGCAGCGTTGAGGGCGGGGGGAACGAGCAGTACTTC
CSVEGGGNEQYF
>TRBV20-1|many|-|TRBJ2-3
TGCAGTGCCCAAGTGAGGACACCCACAGATACGCAGTATTTT
CSAQVRTPTDTQYF
>TRBV7-2|many|-|TRBJ1-1
TGTGCCAGCAGCCGGAAGGGTGGCGGGAACACTGAAGCTTTCTTT
CASSRKGGGNTEAFF
>TRBV7-2|many|-|TRBJ2-1
TGTGCCAGCACCACTGTGGGTTTCGACAATGAGCAGTTCTTC
CASTTVGFDNEQFF
>TRBV12-3/TRBV12-4|many|TRBD1|TRBJ1-2
TGTGCCAGCAAGTTTTCAGGGGGCGCGGACTATGGCTACACCTTC
CASKFSGGADYGYTF
>TRBV10-3|many|-|TRBJ2-5
TGTGCCATCAGTGACTCCATTGGGGCGGGACAAGAGACCCAGTACTTC
CAISDSIGAGQETQYF
>TRBV4-1|many|TRBD2|TRBJ2-5
TGCGCCAGCAGCCAAGATTCGGGACTAGCGGGGGTATACCAAGAGACCCAGTACTTC
CASSQDSGLAGVYQETQYF
>TRBV20-1|many|TRBD2|TRBJ2-3
TGCAGTGCGCTTCGCGGGGGTGCTAGCACAGATACGCAGTATTTT
CSALRGGASTDTQYF